This TCR beta chain came from a study of blood T cell repertoires in COVID-19 (dated by TCRdb to 2018 to 2021). Study-level background: Collaborator samples came from the United States, Italy and Spain and covered acute and convalescent phases of COVID-19. The material from the prospective study consisted of cDNA or gDNA derived from T cells, B-cell-depleted T cells, or PBMCs. The dataset comprised deeply sampled blood TCRbeta repertoires from subjects exposed to, actively infected with, or recovered from COVID-19. The repertoires were made available in a free public database intended to serve as a resource for research on the immune response to SARS-CoV-2. The samples were drawn from two sources: the first 160 participants of the ongoing ImmuneRACE study, and about 1,300 subjects contributed by 6 global collaborators. The sample metadata nearly always contained a de-identified subject ID, COVID-19 status, age in years and sex. Where available, HLA class I and class II types were taken from metadata supplied by the sample provider and were not determined by assay-based typing. The research as a whole found: The quantity of clinical and demographic metadata differed by source and by participant and was supplied without curation.

V loses 4 bases, J loses 4 bases, and the germline ends lie 13 bases apart. CDR3 length: 15 amino acids, cysteine to phenylalanine. Just the 45-base CDR3 DNA is kept, in frame starting at base 1. The germline V gene (reference sequence) yields LNHDA for CDR1 and SQIVND for CDR2. Worth noting for this clone: Its antigen is unknown. No per-base quality is available; no much larger clone lies one base away.

The immunoSEQ Assay, a bias-controlled multiplex PCR, was used to amplify TCRbeta CDR3 regions from genomic DNA. The paper's processing steps were these. Within the assay, amplification of reference gene primers was used to estimate how many nucleated cells each sample contained. Sequence reads were collapsed and filtered to measure the absolute abundance of every unique TCRbeta CDR3 rearrangement. Productive Simpson clonality was computed per sample as the square root of Simpson's diversity index over productive rearrangements. Here the immuneACCESS table is served through TCRdb, limited to in-frame sequences with V and J called. Missing clones are a known gap in these copies; in checked studies unresolved V genes cover under half, and the rest lacks a known reason. The V and J calls and clone size were taken over from that table, and D and trimming were inferred from the DNA. The sample table shows approximately 56,000 clones, and about 81% are seen once. The ten largest clonotypes hold 26% of the sample.

In Seattle, one collaborating source enrolled patients while the infection was active and tracked those patients longitudinally over the course of disease. Collaborating institutions collected whole blood in K2EDTA tubes following their own protocols. For TCRbeta analysis, collaborator samples were shipped as frozen whole blood, as isolated PBMCs, or as DNA extracted from either sample type. The sample comprised peripheral blood. This clonotype was sampled from a woman over 75 with COVID-19, enrolled during active disease. The receptor chain draws on TRBV19 and TRBJ1-4; the D region possibly corresponds to TRBD1 (6 bases align). The encoded CDR3 is CASSTGRTVNEKLFF. In nucleotides, the sequence is TGTGCCAGTAGTACGGGAAGGACAGTTAATGAAAAACTGTTTTTT.